These T cell receptor beta chains were read from a single sample in a study of CD8 T cells in ankylosing spondylitis. One entry per CDR3 protein results from TCRdb running MiXCR on the 5' RACE reads. The sample holds 150,000 to 200,000 distinct CDR3 sequences, 11% seen once. The sequencing input was blood, either unsorted or a sorted T cell fraction (not recorded which). Receptor source: a male donor with ankylosing spondylitis or in good health (not recorded which). Both conserved end residues are part of each CDR3. The D gene is left open where the match is weak. The size of a clone is reported for some rows only, either as once, few or many, or as a class for expanded clones.

cdr3_nt cdr3_aa d_call clone_size cdr3_length j_call v_call
TGTGCCAGCAGCGAAAAATTGGGTGCAACTAATGAAAAACTGTTTTTT CASSEKLGATNEKLFF - few 16 TRBJ1-4 TRBV7-9
TGTGCCAGCAGCAATCGACGGGACACTGAAGCTTTCTTT CASSNRRDTEAFF - many 13 TRBJ1-1 TRBV14
TGTGCCAGCAGTTTGGGCGGCGGGGACAATCAGCCCCAGCATTTT CASSLGGGDNQPQHF - few 15 TRBJ1-5 TRBV6-5
TGTGCCAGCAGTTCCCTACAGGCGCTAATAAATTCTGGGGCCAACGTCCTGACTTTC CASSSLQALINSGANVLTF - many 19 TRBJ2-6 TRBV12-3/TRBV12-4
TGTGCCAGCAACCCGCTAGCGGGGGGGAATACCGGGGAGCTGTTTTTT CASNPLAGGNTGELFF TRBD2 many 16 TRBJ2-2 TRBV12-3/TRBV12-4
TGCAGCGTTCGGAAGCGGGAAGGGTACAATGAGCAGTTCTTC CSVRKREGYNEQFF TRBD2 many 14 TRBJ2-1 TRBV29-1
TGTGCCTGTGGGGCAGGGATCCTCTCTGGGGCCAACGTCCTGACTTTC CACGAGILSGANVLTF - many 16 TRBJ2-6 TRBV28
TGTGCCAGCAGCTTAGCGGGACCTTCAGGCGCCGGGGAGCTGTTTTTT CASSLAGPSGAGELFF - few 16 TRBJ2-2 TRBV7-2
TGCGCCAGCATACGGGGAGCGGACACCGGGGAGCTGTTTTTT CASIRGADTGELFF - - 14 TRBJ2-2 TRBV5-1
TGTGCCAGCAGTGAACCGGGACAGGTGACCAGCACAGATACGCAGTATTTT CASSEPGQVTSTDTQYF TRBD1 few 17 TRBJ2-3 TRBV2
TGCGCCAGCAGCCCTTCTTCCTACTATGGCTACACCTTC CASSPSSYYGYTF - many 13 TRBJ1-2 TRBV5-1
TGTGCCAGCAGCTGGGGACAGGGGCTCACAGATACGCAGTATTTT CASSWGQGLTDTQYF TRBD1 many 15 TRBJ2-3 TRBV7-8
TGTGCCAGCAGCTTGACTAGCGGTAACACAGATACGCAGTATTTT CASSLTSGNTDTQYF TRBD2 many 15 TRBJ2-3 TRBV5-4
TGTGCCAGCAGTTACGGGACTACACAGTTCTTC CASSYGTTQFF TRBD2 few 11 TRBJ2-1 TRBV7-9
TGCAGTGCTAGCAGGCCTAAGGTAGTGGCAGAGACCCAGTACTTC CSASRPKVVAETQYF - few 15 TRBJ2-5 TRBV20-1
TGTGCCAGCAGCTTTAGTTCGCCGGGACAGGCCTACGAGCAGTACTTC CASSFSSPGQAYEQYF TRBD1 few 16 TRBJ2-7 TRBV7-9
TGCGCCAGCAGCCCGGGAGGGGGCCGGCCCTACGAGCAGTACTTC CASSPGGGRPYEQYF - many 15 TRBJ2-7 TRBV5-1
TGTGCCAGCAGCCAAGCTCTACAGGGCTCTGGAAACACCATATATTTT CASSQALQGSGNTIYF - many 16 TRBJ1-3 TRBV14
TGTGCCAGCAGCCGGACAGGGGGTTCCAAAAACATTCAGTACTTC CASSRTGGSKNIQYF TRBD1 few 15 TRBJ2-4 TRBV7-9
TGTGCCAGCAGTTTAAACAGGAACAATTCACCCCTCCACTTT CASSLNRNNSPLHF - few 14 TRBJ1-6 TRBV27
TGTGCCAGCAGCTCTAGAGCGGGACTCACAGATACGCAGTATTTT CASSSRAGLTDTQYF TRBD2 few 15 TRBJ2-3 TRBV11-2
TGTGCCAGCAGTAAACCGGGGACAGCGGCCTACGAGCAGTACTTC CASSKPGTAAYEQYF TRBD1 many 15 TRBJ2-7 TRBV28
TGCGCCAGCAGCCAAGAGGGACTAGCGGGAGGGATACACGAGCAGTACTTC CASSQEGLAGGIHEQYF TRBD2 many 17 TRBJ2-7 TRBV4-1
TGTGCCAGTCAGGGGTTAGCCAAAAACATTCAGTACTTC CASQGLAKNIQYF - - 13 TRBJ2-4 TRBV19
TGTGCCAGCAGTGTTTCAGGGGCGGGCTACACCTTC CASSVSGAGYTF - - 12 TRBJ1-2 TRBV6-6
TGTGCCAGCAGTGTCGGGAGATCTGGGGCCAACGTCCTGACTTTC CASSVGRSGANVLTF - many 15 TRBJ2-6 TRBV25-1
TGTGCCAGCAGTTTGAACAGGGCCTCAGATACGCAGTATTTT CASSLNRASDTQYF - many 14 TRBJ2-3 TRBV12-3/TRBV12-4
TGTGCCAGCAGCCCCCCTCGGCACGGCGGCTACACCTTC CASSPPRHGGYTF - - 13 TRBJ1-2 TRBV7-9
TGTGCCAGCAGCTTGGCGGGGGCGCCGGTCAATCAGCCCCAGCATTTT CASSLAGAPVNQPQHF - - 16 TRBJ1-5 TRBV5-6
TGTGCCAGCTCACCGCCGGGACAGGGAACAGATATCTGGGGCTACACCTTC CASSPPGQGTDIWGYTF TRBD1 many 17 TRBJ1-2 TRBV18
TGTGCCAGCAGCCCCCGACTGGGCAGGGGAAGCTACGAGCAGTACTTC CASSPRLGRGSYEQYF - many 16 TRBJ2-7 TRBV3-1
TGCGCCAGCAGCTTGGGGGGGAGCACAGATACGCAGTATTTT CASSLGGSTDTQYF TRBD2 medium-sized 14 TRBJ2-3 TRBV5-6
TGCAGTGCTTCGACTCTAGCGGGGGGATCCTTCACCGGGGAGCTGTTTTTT CSASTLAGGSFTGELFF TRBD2 many 17 TRBJ2-2 TRBV20-1
TGCGCCAGCAGCCGACTAGCGGGAGGGCTTTACAATGAGCAGTTCTTC CASSRLAGGLYNEQFF TRBD2 many 16 TRBJ2-1 TRBV4-1
TGTGCCAGCAGCCTAGGGACTAGCGGGGGCTACAATGAGCAGTTCTTC CASSLGTSGGYNEQFF TRBD2 - 16 TRBJ2-1 TRBV7-2
TGTGCCAGCAGTCCTAGACTAGCGGGGGGACAAGATACGCAGTATTTT CASSPRLAGGQDTQYF TRBD2 many 16 TRBJ2-3 TRBV27
TGTGCCAGCACGCCTAGCGGGAACGTTAGGAATGAGCAGTTCTTC CASTPSGNVRNEQFF TRBD2 - 15 TRBJ2-1 TRBV12-3/TRBV12-4
TGTGCCAGTAGTAGACCGGGTTACAATGAGCAGTTCTTC CASSRPGYNEQFF - - 13 TRBJ2-1 TRBV7-3
TGTGCCAGCAGCCAAGTTAGCATTTTTGGCGAGCAGTACTTC CASSQVSIFGEQYF - many 14 TRBJ2-7 TRBV14
TGTGCCAGCAGCTTGAGCTCCCGGGTCGCGAACTATGGCTACACCTTC CASSLSSRVANYGYTF - many 16 TRBJ1-2 TRBV5-5
TGTGCCAGCAGCCTAGAGGGAGGGAGCAATCAGCCCCAGCATTTT CASSLEGGSNQPQHF - many 15 TRBJ1-5 TRBV9
TGCGCCAGCAGCCCAGACAGGGACTATGGCTACACCTTC CASSPDRDYGYTF TRBD1 many 13 TRBJ1-2 TRBV5-1